The sequence of this TCR beta chain was determined in a study of T cell repertoires in cytomegalovirus infection. Looking at the study overall: Signatures in public TCR beta sequences pointed to both CMV infection and matching HLA type.

In the case of this clonotype: Its antigen is not identified.

Each CDR3 protein gets one entry after TCRdb re-called the reads with MiXCR. The sample has approximately 470,000 distinct CDR3 sequences, more than 40% seen once. This CDR3 spans 18 amino acids. The germline V gene has CDR1 MGHRA and CDR2 YSYEKL. With V trimmed by 1 base and J by 7 bases, 16 bases remained unmatched. The sequenced sample was cultured PBMCs, obtained from culture after CMV antigen stimulation. This rearrangement joins TRBV4-1 to TRBJ2-5; TRBD2 matches at 9 bases. This receptor was identified in a human donor in good health (CMV status not recorded). Some clones in this sample may be carry-over from other donors' samples. The CDR3 DNA reads as TGCGCCAGCAGCCAAGCCCCCCCAGCGGGAGGTCTAATCGGGACCCAGTACTTC. It translates to CASSQAPPAGGLIGTQYF.